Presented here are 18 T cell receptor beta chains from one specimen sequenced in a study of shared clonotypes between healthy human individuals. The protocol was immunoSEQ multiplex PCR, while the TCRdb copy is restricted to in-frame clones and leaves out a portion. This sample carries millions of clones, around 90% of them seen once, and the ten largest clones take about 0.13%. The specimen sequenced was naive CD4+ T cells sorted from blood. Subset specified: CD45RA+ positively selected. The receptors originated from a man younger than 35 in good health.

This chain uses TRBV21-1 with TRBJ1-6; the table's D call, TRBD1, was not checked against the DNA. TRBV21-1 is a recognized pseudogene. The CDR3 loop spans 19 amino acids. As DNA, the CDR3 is TGTGCCAGCAGCAATGGGATTGGACAGGGGAGCTCCTATAATTCACCCCTCCACTTT. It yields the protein CASSNGIGQGSSYNSPLHF.

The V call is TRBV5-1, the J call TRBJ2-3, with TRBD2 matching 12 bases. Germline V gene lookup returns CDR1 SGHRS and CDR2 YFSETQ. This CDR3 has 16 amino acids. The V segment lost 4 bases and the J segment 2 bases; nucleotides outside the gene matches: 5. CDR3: CASSQRLAGDTDTQYF. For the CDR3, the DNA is TGCGCCAGCAGCCAACGACTAGCGGGGGACACAGATACGCAGTATTTT.

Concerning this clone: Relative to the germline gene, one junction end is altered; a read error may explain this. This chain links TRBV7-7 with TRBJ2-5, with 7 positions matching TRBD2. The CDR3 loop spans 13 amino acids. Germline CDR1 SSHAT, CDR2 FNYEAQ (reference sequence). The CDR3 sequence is CASSLGDLAAQYF. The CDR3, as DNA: TGTGCTAGCAGCTTGGGGGACCTAGCGGCCCAGTACTTC.

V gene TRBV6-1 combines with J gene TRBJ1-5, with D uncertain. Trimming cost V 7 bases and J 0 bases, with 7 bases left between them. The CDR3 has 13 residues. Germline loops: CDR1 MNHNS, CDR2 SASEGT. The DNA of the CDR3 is TGTGCCAGCATAACGAATAGCAATCAGCCCCAGCATTTT. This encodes CASITNSNQPQHF.

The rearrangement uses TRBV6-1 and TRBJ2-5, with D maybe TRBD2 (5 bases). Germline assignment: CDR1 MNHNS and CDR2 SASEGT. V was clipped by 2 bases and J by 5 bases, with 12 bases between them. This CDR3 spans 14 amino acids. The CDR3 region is CASSENPGKETQYF. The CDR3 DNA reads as TGTGCCAGCAGTGAAAATCCGGGGAAGGAGACCCAGTACTTC.

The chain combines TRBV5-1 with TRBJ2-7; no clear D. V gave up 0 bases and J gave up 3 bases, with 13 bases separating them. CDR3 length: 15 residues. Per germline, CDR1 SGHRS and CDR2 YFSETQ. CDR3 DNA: TGCGCCAGCAGCTTGGAGGCAGGTTCGAACTACGAGCAGTACTTC. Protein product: CASSLEAGSNYEQYF.

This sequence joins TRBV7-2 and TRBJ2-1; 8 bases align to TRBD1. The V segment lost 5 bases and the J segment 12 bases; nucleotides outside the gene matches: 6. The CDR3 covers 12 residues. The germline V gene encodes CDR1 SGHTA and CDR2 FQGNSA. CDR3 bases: TGTGCCAGCAGCCTCCGACAGGGGTGGCAGTTCTTC. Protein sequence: CASSLRQGWQFF.

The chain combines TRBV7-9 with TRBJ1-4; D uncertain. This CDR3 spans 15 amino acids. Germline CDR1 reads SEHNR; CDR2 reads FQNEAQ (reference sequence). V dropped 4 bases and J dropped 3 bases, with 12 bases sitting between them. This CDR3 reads CASSYPFLANEKLFF. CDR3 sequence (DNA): TGTGCCAGCAGCTACCCTTTTCTCGCTAATGAAAAACTGTTTTTT. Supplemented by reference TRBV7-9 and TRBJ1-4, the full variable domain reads DTGVSQNPRHKITKRGQNVTFRCDPISEHNRLYWYRQTLGQGPEFLTYFQNEAQLEKSRLLSDRFSAERPKGSFSTLEIQRTEQGDSAMYLCASSYPFLANEKLFFGSGTQLSVL.

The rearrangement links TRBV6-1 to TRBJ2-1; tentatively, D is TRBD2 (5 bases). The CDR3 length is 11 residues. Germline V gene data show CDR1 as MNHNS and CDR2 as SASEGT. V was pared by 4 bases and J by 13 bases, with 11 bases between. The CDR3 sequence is CASSVRLIQFF. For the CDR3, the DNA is TGTGCCAGCAGTGTCAGACTAATTCAGTTCTTC.

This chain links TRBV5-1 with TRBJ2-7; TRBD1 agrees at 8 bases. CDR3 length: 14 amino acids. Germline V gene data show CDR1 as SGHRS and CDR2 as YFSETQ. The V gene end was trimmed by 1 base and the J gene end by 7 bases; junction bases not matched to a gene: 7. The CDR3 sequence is CASSLQGAQGEQYF. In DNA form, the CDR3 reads TGCGCCAGCAGCTTGCAGGGGGCACAGGGTGAGCAGTACTTC.

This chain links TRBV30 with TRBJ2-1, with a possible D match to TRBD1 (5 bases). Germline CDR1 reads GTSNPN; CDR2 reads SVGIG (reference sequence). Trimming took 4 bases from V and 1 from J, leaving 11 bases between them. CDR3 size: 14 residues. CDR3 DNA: TGTGCCTGGAACCAGGGTCCATCCTACAATGAGCAGTTCTTC. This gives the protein CAWNQGPSYNEQFF.

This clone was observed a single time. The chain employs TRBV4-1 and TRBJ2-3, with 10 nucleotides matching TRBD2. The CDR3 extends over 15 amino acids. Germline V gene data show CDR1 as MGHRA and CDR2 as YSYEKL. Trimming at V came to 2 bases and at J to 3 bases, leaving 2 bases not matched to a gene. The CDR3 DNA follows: TGCGCCAGCAGCCAACAAGCGGGAGGGACAGATACGCAGTATTTT. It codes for CASSQQAGGTDTQYF.

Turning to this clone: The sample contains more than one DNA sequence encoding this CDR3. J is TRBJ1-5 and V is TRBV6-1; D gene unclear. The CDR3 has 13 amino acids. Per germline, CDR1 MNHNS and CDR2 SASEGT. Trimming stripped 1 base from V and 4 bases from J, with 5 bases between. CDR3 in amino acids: CASSEGLNQPQHF. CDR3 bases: TGTGCCAGCAGTGAAGGCTTGAATCAGCCCCAGCATTTT.

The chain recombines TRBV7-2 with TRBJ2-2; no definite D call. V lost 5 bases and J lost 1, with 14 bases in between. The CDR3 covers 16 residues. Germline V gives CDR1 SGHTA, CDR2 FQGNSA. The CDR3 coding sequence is TGTGCCAGCAGCCATCCCTTGGGGAAGAACACCGGGGAGCTGTTTTTT. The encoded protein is CASSHPLGKNTGELFF.

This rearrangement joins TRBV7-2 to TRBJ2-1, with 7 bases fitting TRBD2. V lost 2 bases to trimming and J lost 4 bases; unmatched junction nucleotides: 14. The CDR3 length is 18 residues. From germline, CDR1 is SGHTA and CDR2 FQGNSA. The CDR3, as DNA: TGTGCCAGCAGCTTAAAGCGACCCGGCGGGAGAAATTACAATGAGCAGTTCTTC. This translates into CASSLKRPGGRNYNEQFF.

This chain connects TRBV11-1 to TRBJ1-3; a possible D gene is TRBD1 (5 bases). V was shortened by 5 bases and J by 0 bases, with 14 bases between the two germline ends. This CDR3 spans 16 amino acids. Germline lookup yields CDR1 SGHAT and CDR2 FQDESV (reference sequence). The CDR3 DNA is TGTGCCAGCAGCCGGGGGACGTATGACTCTGGAAACACCATATATTTT. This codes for CASSRGTYDSGNTIYF.

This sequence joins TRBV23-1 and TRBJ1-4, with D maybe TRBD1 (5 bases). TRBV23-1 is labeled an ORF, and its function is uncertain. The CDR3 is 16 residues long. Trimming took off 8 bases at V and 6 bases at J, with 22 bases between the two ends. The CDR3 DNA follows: TGCGCCAGCCCGGACAAGGACCGGGGAAGACATGAAAAACTGTTTTTT. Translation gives CASPDKDRGRHEKLFF.

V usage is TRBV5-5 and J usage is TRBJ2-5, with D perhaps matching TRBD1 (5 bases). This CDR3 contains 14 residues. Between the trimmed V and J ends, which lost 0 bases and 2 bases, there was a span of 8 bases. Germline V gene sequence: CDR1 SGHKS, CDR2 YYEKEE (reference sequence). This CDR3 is CASSLETAQETQYF. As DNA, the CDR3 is TGTGCCAGCAGCTTGGAGACAGCACAAGAGACCCAGTACTTC.